These 8 T cell receptor beta chains share one sample of origin, sequenced in a study of response to subunit inactivated influenza vaccine. TCRdb re-analysed the RT-PCR reads in MiXCR, keeping a single row per CDR3 protein. This table has roughly 570,000 distinct CDR3 sequences, about an eighth appearing once. Sequences were derived from PBMCs from blood, sampled about 6 weeks after vaccination. Receptors were obtained from a man aged 45-65 years who received an inactivated influenza vaccine.

This clonotype showed up many times. The chain is built from TRBV6-1 and TRBJ1-6, with D possibly TRBD1 on 5 matching bases. This CDR3 has 15 residues. Trimming took off 7 bases at V and 0 bases at J, with 10 bases between the two ends. CDR1 and CDR2 from the germline V gene are MNHNS and SASEGT. The chain's CDR3 is CASKRTTSYNSPLHF. The DNA of the CDR3 is TGTGCCAGCAAGCGGACAACCTCCTATAATTCACCCCTCCACTTT.

The table lists this clonotype with a few counts. The rearrangement links TRBV29-1 to TRBJ2-5; perhaps TRBD1 as D (6 bases). V was trimmed by 5 bases and J by 5 bases, leaving 9 bases between them. Germline loops: CDR1 SQVTM, CDR2 ANQGSEA. The CDR3 length is 11 residues. CDR3 amino acids: CSVMQGETQYF. The CDR3 DNA reads TGCAGCGTTATGCAGGGGGAGACCCAGTACTTC.

This clonotype was found a few times. This sequence joins TRBV5-1 and TRBJ2-1; D uncertain. The length of the CDR3 is 14 residues. Germline CDR1 reads SGHRS; CDR2 reads YFSETQ. Deletions cut 0 bases from V and 5 bases from J, with 9 bases between. CDR3 residues: CASSLVRPDNEQFF. The CDR3 DNA reads TGCGCCAGCAGCTTGGTGAGACCCGACAATGAGCAGTTCTTC. Full variable domain (outside the CDR3, taken from reference TRBV5-1 and TRBJ2-1): KAGVTQTPRYLIKTRGQQVTLSCSPISGHRSVSWYQQTPGQGLQFLFEYFSETQRNKGNFPGRFSGRQFSNSRSEMNVSTLELGDSALYLCASSLVRPDNEQFFGPGTRLTVL.

This clonotype showed up many times. This chain links TRBV6-5 with TRBJ2-7, with 8 bases lining up with TRBD1. J gave up 3 bases and V 2 bases, and 6 bases lay outside the gene matches. In germline, CDR1 is MNHEY, CDR2 SVGAGI. The CDR3 has 15 residues. Here the CDR3 reads CASSYETGVSYEQYF. The CDR3 DNA sequence: TGTGCCAGCAGTTACGAGACAGGGGTAAGCTACGAGCAGTACTTC.

This clonotype turned up a few times. The chain carries TRBV5-1 and TRBJ2-6; 8 positions agree with TRBD1. V was clipped by 2 bases and J by 1 base; unmatched bases: 8. The CDR3 is made up of 18 amino acids. Germline CDR1 SGHRS, CDR2 YFSETQ. The CDR3 DNA is TGCGCCAGCAGCTTTCCCCAGGGGGCGCAGTCTGGGGCCAACGTCCTGACTTTC. The encoded protein is CASSFPQGAQSGANVLTF.

The sample holds a few counts of this clonotype. This chain links TRBV20-1 with TRBJ2-1; perhaps D is TRBD1 or TRBD2 (5 bases each). Germline V gene data show CDR1 as DFQATT and CDR2 as SNEGSKA (reference sequence). This CDR3 has 16 amino acids. V lost 0 bases to trimming and J lost 2 bases, with 14 bases between them. DNA for the CDR3: TGCAGTGCTAGAGATATATTAGGGACGACCTACAATGAGCAGTTCTTC. It codes for CSARDILGTTYNEQFF.

V is TRBV29-1 and J is TRBJ2-1; D is unclear. The V gene's germline CDR1 is SQVTM and CDR2 ANQGSEA. This CDR3 comprises 8 residues. CDR3 coding DNA: TGCAACTCCGATGAGCAGTTCTTC. As protein: CNSDEQFF.

The chain couples TRBV7-9 to TRBJ2-1; 8 nucleotides line up with TRBD1. The germline CDR1 and CDR2 sequences are SEHNR and FQNEAQ (reference sequence). Trimming cost V 5 bases and J 4 bases; bases outside gene matches: 10. The CDR3 is made up of 16 amino acids. CDR3 DNA: TGTGCCAGCAGCGATGCCCCGGGGGACAGGTACAATGAGCAGTTCTTC. It specifies CASSDAPGDRYNEQFF. Full variable domain (missing parts from reference TRBV7-9 and TRBJ2-1): DTGVSQNPRHKITKRGQNVTFRCDPISEHNRLYWYRQTLGQGPEFLTYFQNEAQLEKSRLLSDRFSAERPKGSFSTLEIQRTEQGDSAMYLCASSDAPGDRYNEQFFGPGTRLTVL.